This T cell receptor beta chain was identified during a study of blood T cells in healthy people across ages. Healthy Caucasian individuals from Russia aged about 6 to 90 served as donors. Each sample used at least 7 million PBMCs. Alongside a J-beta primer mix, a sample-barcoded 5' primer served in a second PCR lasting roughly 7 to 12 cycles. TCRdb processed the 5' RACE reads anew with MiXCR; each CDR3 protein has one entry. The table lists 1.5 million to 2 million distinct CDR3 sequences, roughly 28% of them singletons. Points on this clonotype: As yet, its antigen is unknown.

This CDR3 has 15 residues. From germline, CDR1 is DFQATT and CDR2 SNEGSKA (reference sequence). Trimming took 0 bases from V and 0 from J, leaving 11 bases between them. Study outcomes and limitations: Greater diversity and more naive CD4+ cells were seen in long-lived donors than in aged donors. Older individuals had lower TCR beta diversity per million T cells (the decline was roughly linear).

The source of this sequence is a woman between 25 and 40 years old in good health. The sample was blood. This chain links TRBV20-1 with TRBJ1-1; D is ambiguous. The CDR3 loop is CSARDRPGLNTEAFF. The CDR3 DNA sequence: TGCAGTGCTAGAGATCGCCCAGGATTGAACACTGAAGCTTTCTTT.